The 20 T cell receptor beta chains below come from one sample, sequenced in a study of T-cell memory formation after mild COVID-19. MiXCR was run by TCRdb on the 5' RACE reads, yielding one entry per CDR3 protein. The table lists about 470,000 distinct CDR3 sequences, 18% of them singletons. Sequencing input: PBMCs or a T cell subset sorted from them (not recorded which). The source of these receptors is an adult woman who had mild COVID-19 (a few samples of this study predate the infection). Cell type and time point are not known.

The CDR3 region is CASTQLDYGYTF. CDR3 DNA: TGTGCCAGCACCCAGCTGGACTATGGCTACACCTTC. V and J are TRBV6-6 and TRBJ1-2, with D unresolved. Germline V gives CDR1 MNHNY, CDR2 SVGAGI (reference sequence). The CDR3 is 12 residues long. The V gene lost 7 bases and the J gene lost 3 bases, with 9 bases spanning the gap.

This clonotype was seen a few times. The chain is built from TRBV5-4 and TRBJ2-3; TRBD2 aligns across 14 bases. Germline lookup yields CDR1 SGHNT and CDR2 YYREEE (reference sequence). The CDR3 spans 18 residues. V gave up 7 bases and J gave up 0 bases; unmatched junction bases: 10. CDR3 sequence reads: CASFGGTSGGLSTDTQYF. The CDR3 nucleotides read TGTGCCAGCTTCGGAGGGACTAGCGGGGGCCTTAGCACAGATACGCAGTATTTT.

V is TRBV11-2 and J is TRBJ2-6; 7 bases are shared with TRBD1. Germline CDR1 and CDR2: SGHAT and FQNNGV. The junction had 3 bases not matched to a gene; V was cut back by 5 bases and J by 2 bases. The CDR3 runs 15 residues. CDR3 sequence: CASSTQGAGANVLTF. The CDR3 DNA follows: TGTGCCAGCAGCACTCAGGGGGCTGGGGCCAACGTCCTGACTTTC.

This clonotype occurred a few times. CDR3 amino acids: CASSRDTENNQPQHF. In DNA form, the CDR3 reads TGTGCCAGCAGCCGGGACACTGAAAACAATCAGCCCCAGCATTTT. The rearrangement joins TRBV5-5 to TRBJ1-5; D perhaps matches TRBD1 (6 bases). Germline V gene sequence: CDR1 SGHKS, CDR2 YYEKEE (reference sequence). CDR3 size: 15 residues. With 4 bases removed from V and 3 bases from J, the gap between germline ends came to 14 bases.

There are a few counts of this clonotype. The V gene is TRBV19, the J gene TRBJ2-1, with 7 bases that match TRBD1. The CDR3 extends over 13 amino acids. Per the germline V gene, CDR1 is LNHDA and CDR2 is SQIVND (reference sequence). V was clipped by 6 bases and J by 6 bases; unmatched bases: 5. CDR3 DNA sequence: TGTGCCAGTAGCACGGGACAGCTCAATGAGCAGTTCTTC. It yields the protein CASSTGQLNEQFF.

The chain has TRBV19 and TRBJ2-7; TRBD1 might be the D (6 bases). Trimming left V 1 base short and J 3 bases short, with 13 bases between. This CDR3 spans 15 amino acids. The germline CDR1 and CDR2 sequences are LNHDA and SQIVND (reference sequence). CDR3 in amino acids: CASSIAGQGGYEQYF. The CDR3 nucleotides are TGTGCCAGTAGTATAGCGGGACAAGGGGGCTACGAGCAGTACTTC.

This clonotype was counted between two and nine times. The J gene is TRBJ2-7, the V gene TRBV2, with 8 bases fitting TRBD2. In germline, CDR1 is SNHLY, CDR2 FYNNEI. Trimming at V came to 10 bases and at J to 4 bases, leaving 12 bases not matched to a gene. This CDR3 is 14 amino acids long. CDR3 protein: CAIRRTGGSYEQYF. The DNA of the CDR3 is TGTGCCATCAGGAGAACGGGAGGGAGTTACGAGCAGTACTTC.

J is TRBJ2-1 and V is TRBV4-1; 8 bases line up with TRBD2. Trimming took 0 bases from V and 8 from J; bases not matched to a gene: 6. CDR3 length equals 15 residues. The germline V gene has CDR1 MGHRA and CDR2 YSYEKL. CDR3 in amino acids: CASSQDSGSVDEQFF. As DNA, the CDR3 is TGCGCCAGCAGCCAAGACAGCGGGAGTGTCGATGAGCAGTTCTTC.

This clonotype has a count of ten or more. The V gene is TRBV12-3 or TRBV12-4, the J gene TRBJ2-1; either TRBD1 or TRBD2 may supply D (5 bases each). Trimming stripped 7 bases from V and 4 bases from J, with 17 bases between. This CDR3 is built from 15 residues. The CDR3 DNA is TGTGCCAGCACTGCGAACGGGACCCTATACAATGAGCAGTTCTTC. Its translation is CASTANGTLYNEQFF.

There are many counts of this clonotype. The V gene is TRBV10-3, the J gene TRBJ2-7, with 8 nucleotides matching TRBD2. Germline loops: CDR1 ENHRY, CDR2 SYGVKD. The CDR3 spans 15 residues. Trimming at V came to 4 bases and at J to 1 base, leaving 6 bases not matched to a gene. In DNA form, the CDR3 reads TGTGCCATCAGTGGATCAGCGGGGGAGTCCTACGAGCAGTACTTC. It yields the protein CAISGSAGESYEQYF.

The V gene is TRBV12-3 or TRBV12-4, the J gene TRBJ1-1; 9 bases are shared with TRBD1. V was pared by 7 bases and J by 1 base, with 7 bases of the junction left unmatched. The CDR3 runs 15 residues. CDR3 bases: TGTGCCAGCACCGCGCCACAGGGGGCGAACACTGAAGCTTTCTTT. This translates into CASTAPQGANTEAFF.

The V and J genes are TRBV9 and TRBJ2-1; the match to TRBD2 covers 7 bases. V lost 3 bases, J lost 2 bases, and 5 bases stayed unmatched. Germline V CDR1 and CDR2: SGDLS, YYNGEE. The CDR3 extends over 15 amino acids. This CDR3 is CASSASGNPYNEQFF. CDR3 coding DNA: TGTGCCAGCAGCGCGAGCGGGAACCCCTACAATGAGCAGTTCTTC. Full variable domain (remainder filled in from reference TRBV9 and TRBJ2-1): DSGVTQTPKHLITATGQRVTLRCSPRSGDLSVYWYQQSLDQGLQFLIQYYNGEERAKGNILERFSAQQFPDLHSELNLSSLELGDSALYFCASSASGNPYNEQFFGPGTRLTVL.

This chain joins TRBV7-2 and TRBJ2-3, with D hard to call. The CDR3 totals 14 residues. The germline V and J ends were trimmed by 2 bases and 1 base, with 7 bases remaining between them. Germline V gene data show CDR1 as SGHTA and CDR2 as FQGNSA. CDR3 sequence reads: CASSLRARTDTQYF. Here the CDR3 DNA reads TGTGCCAGCAGCTTACGGGCCCGCACAGATACGCAGTATTTT.

CDR3 in DNA: TGTGCCAGCAGCGACATAGGGGGGATCACTGAAGCTTTCTTT. It is translated as CASSDIGGITEAFF. The rearrangement links TRBV9 to TRBJ1-1; tentative D call: TRBD1 (6 bases). CDR3 length: 14 amino acids. Germline CDR1 reads SGDLS; CDR2 reads YYNGEE. With 3 bases removed from V and 4 bases from J, the gap between germline ends came to 13 bases.

This clonotype was recorded a few times. The chain recombines TRBV27 with TRBJ2-1; D call uncertain. Germline CDR1 and CDR2: MNHEY and SMNVEV (reference sequence). CDR3 length equals 13 residues. Deletions cut 4 bases from V and 9 bases from J, with 13 bases between. The CDR3 DNA reads as TGTGCCAGCAGTTCCCTGCAAAGGCGTGAGCAGTTCTTC. Amino acid sequence: CASSSLQRREQFF.

The chain has TRBV21-1 and TRBJ2-3; TRBD2, the D gene given by the table, was not confirmed from the DNA. TRBV21-1 is a pseudogene. This CDR3 region has 17 residues. The CDR3: CASSILAGGPSTDTQYF. CDR3 coding DNA: TGTGCCAGCAGCATACTAGCGGGGGGGCCAAGCACAGATACGCAGTATTTT.

This clonotype was recorded at least ten times. The V gene is TRBV6-1, the J gene TRBJ1-2, with D maybe TRBD1 (5 bases). CDR3 length: 14 residues. The germline gives CDR1 MNHNS, CDR2 SASEGT. V was shortened by 1 base and J by 4 bases, with 10 bases between the two germline ends. Written as DNA, the CDR3 is TGTGCCAGCAGTGAAGAGGGGCCCCGCTATGGCTACACCTTC. Its protein is CASSEEGPRYGYTF.

This clonotype has a single count. The chain couples TRBV10-3 to TRBJ1-1, with TRBD1 matching over 7 bases. Looked up from germline, CDR1 is ENHRY and CDR2 is SYGVKD. The length of the CDR3 is 14 residues. The junction had 8 bases not matched to a gene; V was cut back by 6 bases and J by 4 bases. The CDR3 loop is CAIRPGGEGTEAFF. CDR3 sequence (DNA): TGTGCCATCAGGCCAGGGGGTGAAGGCACTGAAGCTTTCTTT.

V usage is TRBV15 and J usage is TRBJ2-1; TRBD1 matches at 8 bases. This CDR3 contains 14 residues. The germline CDR1 and CDR2 sequences are LNHNV and YYDKDF (reference sequence). Germline trimming cut 3 bases from V and 3 bases from J; bases unmatched to any gene: 1. Here the CDR3 reads CATSRDRVYNEQFF. DNA for the CDR3: TGTGCCACCAGCAGGGACAGGGTCTACAATGAGCAGTTCTTC.

In its sample, this clonotype was seen a few times. The V call is TRBV4-3, the J call TRBJ2-7; maybe TRBD2 (6 bases). Germline CDR1 is LGHNA and CDR2 is YSLEER. The V and J ends lost 6 bases and 1 base respectively, with 10 bases between them. The length of the CDR3 is 13 residues. This chain's CDR3 is CASRSGRSYEQYF. The CDR3 bases are TGCGCCAGCAGGTCGGGGAGGTCCTACGAGCAGTACTTC.